One and the same sample provided the 24 T cell receptor beta chains below, sequenced in a study of cytotoxic CD8 clonotypes in ibrutinib-treated CLL. Profiling relied on immunoSEQ multiplex PCR, and the TCRdb table lists in-frame clones only, not all of them. This sample has 250,000 to 350,000 clones, with 60% to 80% found just once. The sequencing here drew on PBMCs, taken at disease progression, from a patient treated with ibrutinib. Receptors were obtained from a human donor with chronic lymphocytic leukemia.

This chain joins TRBV4-3 and TRBJ2-7, with no clear D. The CDR3 covers 14 residues. V shed 2 bases and J shed 2 bases, with 10 bases lying between them. Germline CDR1 LGHNA, CDR2 YSLEER. The CDR3 loop reads CASSQQLQTYEQYF. As DNA, the CDR3 is TGCGCCAGCAGCCAACAACTCCAGACCTACGAGCAGTACTTC.

The rearrangement joins TRBV11-2 to TRBJ2-4; no firm D call. The length of the CDR3 is 12 residues. Trimming took off 3 bases at V and 12 bases at J, with 12 bases between the two ends. Germline V gives CDR1 SGHAT, CDR2 FQNNGV. The CDR3 loop reads CASSLVSADQYF. In DNA, the CDR3 is TGTGCCAGCAGCTTGGTTTCGGCAGATCAGTACTTC.

The rearrangement joins TRBV5-1 to TRBJ2-2, with D possibly matching TRBD2 (6 bases). Trimming took 5 bases from V and 6 from J, leaving 14 bases between them. The CDR3 is 14 residues long. CDR1 is SGHRS, CDR2 YFSETQ, per germline. CDR3 protein: CASRVWRDPGELFF. The CDR3 bases are TGCGCCAGCAGAGTATGGCGGGATCCCGGGGAGCTGTTTTTT.

The chain links TRBV11-2 to TRBJ1-2, with D perhaps TRBD1 (5 bases). CDR1 is SGHAT, CDR2 FQNNGV, per germline. This CDR3 region has 16 residues. V was cut by 1 base and J by 4 bases, with 16 bases left in between. CDR3 DNA sequence: TGTGCCAGCAGCTTAGTAGTGGGCAGGGCACCCTATGGCTACACCTTC. Translating gives CASSLVVGRAPYGYTF.

V is TRBV9 and J is TRBJ1-1; D unclear. CDR3 length equals 13 residues. With 2 bases removed from V and 3 bases from J, the gap between germline ends came to 8 bases. CDR1 is SGDLS, CDR2 YYNGEE, per germline. For the CDR3, the DNA is TGTGCCAGCAGCGTCCTCGACTACACTGAAGCTTTCTTT. This encodes CASSVLDYTEAFF.

The rearrangement uses TRBV6-4 and TRBJ2-7; D is uncertain. Germline CDR1 is MRHNA and CDR2 is SNTAGT. The V gene lost 5 bases and the J gene lost 7 bases, with 6 bases spanning the gap. The CDR3 has 10 residues. CDR3 protein: CASSKWEQYF. The CDR3 coding sequence is TGTGCCAGCAGTAAATGGGAGCAGTACTTC.

The chain carries TRBV2 and TRBJ2-7; 11 positions agree with TRBD1. Germline V gene data show CDR1 as SNHLY and CDR2 as FYNNEI. CDR3 length: 16 residues. Trimming cost V 7 bases and J 3 bases; bases outside gene matches: 11. CDR3 amino acids: CASIRTGGYTSYEQYF. CDR3 bases: TGTGCCAGCATAAGGACAGGGGGCTACACCAGCTACGAGCAGTACTTC.

This clone was found once. The chain has TRBV7-2 and TRBJ2-7; D remains ambiguous. The germline gives CDR1 SGHTA, CDR2 FQGNSA. The CDR3 length is 13 residues. Trimming removed 5 bases at V and 4 bases at J, with 12 bases between. The CDR3 coding sequence is TGTGCCAGCAGCCTACATCGAAATTACGAGCAGTACTTC. Encoded protein: CASSLHRNYEQYF.

J is TRBJ2-3 and V is TRBV10-1; 13 bases align to TRBD2. J lost 4 bases, V lost 4 bases, and 5 bases had no gene match. CDR1 is WNHNN, CDR2 SYGVQD, per germline (reference sequence). CDR3 length: 16 residues. As DNA, the CDR3 is TGCGCCAGCAGTGCCTTACTAGCGGGAGGGCCAGATACGCAGTATTTT. Its protein product is CASSALLAGGPDTQYF.

This rearrangement joins TRBV4-1 to TRBJ2-7; 7 bases are shared with TRBD2. Germline V gives CDR1 MGHRA, CDR2 YSYEKL. V lost 4 bases to trimming and J lost 1 base; unmatched junction nucleotides: 10. The CDR3 runs to 16 residues. DNA of the CDR3: TGCGCCAGCAGCCGCCCAGGTGGCGGGAGATCCTACGAGCAGTACTTC. Its translation is CASSRPGGGRSYEQYF.

This clone was found once. The chain couples TRBV7-2 to TRBJ1-4; D not resolved. CDR3 size: 14 residues. In germline, CDR1 is SGHTA, CDR2 FQGNSA. The germline V and J ends were trimmed by 1 base and 0 bases, with 3 bases remaining between them. Here the CDR3 reads CASSLEATNEKLFF. CDR3 sequence (DNA): TGTGCCAGCAGCTTAGAAGCAACTAATGAAAAACTGTTTTTT.

The gene calls are TRBV21-1 and TRBJ1-1. TRBV21-1 constitutes a pseudogene. The CDR3 is 18 amino acids. The CDR3 DNA reads TGTGCCAGCAGCGCCTCCTCTGTTAGTTGGAGAGGATTGACTGAAGCTTTCTTT. This encodes CASSASSVSWRGLTEAFF.

The chain joins TRBV11-1 to TRBJ2-7, with D perhaps TRBD1 or TRBD2 (6 bases each). CDR1 is SGHAT and CDR2 is FQDESV in the germline V gene (reference sequence). The CDR3 runs to 19 residues. V lost 6 bases and J lost 7, with 34 bases in between. Written as DNA, the CDR3 is TGTGCCAGCAGGAGGGGGGTTGGACCTCTGACCCCTCTCGGGGGTGAGCAGTACTTC. Its protein is CASRRGVGPLTPLGGEQYF.

This clone was detected once. The chain recombines TRBV11-2 with TRBJ2-7, with TRBD1 identical over 9 bases. V shed 5 bases, J shed 7 bases, and the junction held 15 bases outside the gene matches. The CDR3 is 16 amino acids. The germline V gene has CDR1 SGHAT and CDR2 FQNNGV. The CDR3 spells CASSPKPRDRVWEQYF. CDR3 nucleotide sequence: TGTGCCAGCAGCCCGAAGCCCCGGGACAGGGTTTGGGAGCAGTACTTC.

The chain joins TRBV10-1 to TRBJ2-7, with D unresolved. Germline V gene sequence: CDR1 WNHNN, CDR2 SYGVQD (reference sequence). This CDR3 is built from 13 residues. Trimming removed 1 base from V and 4 bases from J, with 8 bases in between. This CDR3 is CASSELLGYEQYF. In nucleotides, the CDR3 is TGCGCCAGCAGTGAGTTATTGGGGTACGAGCAGTACTTC.

This chain connects TRBV7-2 to TRBJ2-5; 9 bases map to TRBD1. The V segment lost 4 bases and the J segment 5 bases; nucleotides outside the gene matches: 8. This CDR3 region has 15 residues. Germline CDR1 is SGHTA and CDR2 is FQGNSA. The CDR3 loop is CASSSNRGLRETQYF. The DNA of the CDR3 is TGTGCCAGCAGCTCCAACAGGGGGCTTCGGGAGACCCAGTACTTC.

The chain couples TRBV18 to TRBJ1-1; D possibly corresponds to TRBD1 (5 bases). Between the trimmed V and J ends, which lost 5 bases and 7 bases, there was a span of 17 bases. The CDR3 is 14 residues long. CDR1 and CDR2 (germline): KGHSH, LQKENI. CDR3 sequence (DNA): TGTGCCAGCTCATCCGCGGGGTGGACAAGTGAAGCTTTCTTT. Its protein product is CASSSAGWTSEAFF. Based on the CDR3 plus reference TRBV18 and TRBJ1-1, the full variable domain is NAGVMQNPRHLVRRRGQEARLRCSPMKGHSHVYWYRQLPEEGLKFMVYLQKENIIDESGMPKERFSAEFPKEGPSILRIQQVVRGDSAAYFCASSSAGWTSEAFFGQGTRLTVV.

The gene calls are TRBV19 and TRBJ1-5, with no clear D. The CDR3 has 13 residues. Trimming cost V 1 base and J 5 bases, with 6 bases left between them. Germline loops: CDR1 LNHDA, CDR2 SQIVND (reference sequence). CDR3 amino acids: CASSIVVDQPQHF. Here the CDR3 DNA reads TGTGCCAGTAGTATAGTAGTGGATCAGCCCCAGCATTTT.

This clone has just a few counts. The chain couples TRBV10-2 to TRBJ1-2, with D perhaps TRBD1 (5 bases). The germline V and J ends were trimmed by 5 bases and 4 bases, with 17 bases remaining between them. Germline V gives CDR1 WSHSY, CDR2 SAAADI. The CDR3 is 15 amino acids. This CDR3 reads CASSNVVGVVYGYTF. The CDR3 region has the DNA TGCGCCAGCAGTAACGTAGTGGGGGTGGTCTATGGCTACACCTTC.

The CDR3 spells CASSATTPGLIGEETQYF. CDR3 nucleotides: TGCGCCAGCAGCGCGACGACCCCGGGACTAATTGGAGAGGAGACCCAGTACTTC. The V and J genes are TRBV5-1 and TRBJ2-5; 7 nucleotides agree with TRBD2. Germline CDR1 is SGHRS and CDR2 is YFSETQ. CDR3 size: 18 residues. With V trimmed by 4 bases and J by 5 bases, 20 bases remained unmatched.

The rearrangement uses TRBV27 and TRBJ1-1; D possibly corresponds to TRBD1 (6 bases). Germline-derived CDR1 and CDR2 are MNHEY and SMNVEV (reference sequence). The CDR3 length is 14 residues. Trimming stripped 6 bases from V and 3 bases from J, with 14 bases between. CDR3 bases: TGTGCCAGCAGCTCCCTAAGGGGGGACACTGAAGCTTTCTTT. Translated: CASSSLRGDTEAFF.

This clone was seen a handful of times. The chain couples TRBV18 to TRBJ1-2; possibly TRBD1 for D (5 bases). The CDR3 totals 15 residues. Trimming shortened V by 0 bases and J by 5 bases, and 13 bases separated the two germline ends. The germline CDR1 and CDR2 sequences are KGHSH and LQKENI. The CDR3 is CASSPPGRRLYGYTF. The CDR3 coding sequence is TGTGCCAGCTCACCACCGGGACGCCGCCTGTATGGCTACACCTTC.

This sequence joins TRBV6-1 and TRBJ1-1; D is perhaps TRBD1 (6 bases). CDR1 and CDR2 from the germline V gene are MNHNS and SASEGT. V was trimmed by 4 bases and J by 4 bases, leaving 13 bases between them. CDR3 length equals 14 residues. The CDR3 here is CASSVRRGVTEAFF. The CDR3 bases are TGTGCCAGCAGTGTTCGGAGGGGGGTCACTGAAGCTTTCTTT.

The gene calls are TRBV4-3 and TRBJ1-5; a possible D gene is TRBD1 (5 bases). This CDR3 spans 14 amino acids. Trimming took 1 base from V and 5 from J, leaving 9 bases between them. Per germline, CDR1 LGHNA and CDR2 YSLEER. For the CDR3, the DNA is TGCGCCAGCAGCCAAGGTGGGGGGGATCAGCCCCAGCATTTT. This gives the protein CASSQGGGDQPQHF.